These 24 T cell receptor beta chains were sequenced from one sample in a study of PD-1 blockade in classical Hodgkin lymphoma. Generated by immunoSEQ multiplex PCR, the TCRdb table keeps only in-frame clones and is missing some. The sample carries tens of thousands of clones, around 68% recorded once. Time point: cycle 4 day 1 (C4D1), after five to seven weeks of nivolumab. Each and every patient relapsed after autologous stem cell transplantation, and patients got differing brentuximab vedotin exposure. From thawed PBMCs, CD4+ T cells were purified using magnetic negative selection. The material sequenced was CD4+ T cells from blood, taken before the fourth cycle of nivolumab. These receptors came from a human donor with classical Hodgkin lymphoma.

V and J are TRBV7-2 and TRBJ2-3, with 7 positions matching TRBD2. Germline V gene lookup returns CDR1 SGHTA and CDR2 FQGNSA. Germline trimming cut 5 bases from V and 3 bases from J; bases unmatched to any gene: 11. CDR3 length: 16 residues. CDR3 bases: TGTGCCAGCAGCCAAAACGGGGGGACTACGACAGATACGCAGTATTTT. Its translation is CASSQNGGTTTDTQYF.

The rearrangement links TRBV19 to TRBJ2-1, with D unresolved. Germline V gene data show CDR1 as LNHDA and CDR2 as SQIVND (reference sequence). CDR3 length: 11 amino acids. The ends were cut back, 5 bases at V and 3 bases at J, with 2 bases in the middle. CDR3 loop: CASSLYNEQFF. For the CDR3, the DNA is TGTGCCAGTAGTCTCTACAATGAGCAGTTCTTC.

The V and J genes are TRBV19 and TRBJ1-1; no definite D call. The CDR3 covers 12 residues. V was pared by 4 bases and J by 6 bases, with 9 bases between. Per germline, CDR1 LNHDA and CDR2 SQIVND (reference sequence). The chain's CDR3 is CASSTRTAEAFF. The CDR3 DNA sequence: TGTGCCAGTAGTACAAGAACCGCTGAAGCTTTCTTT.

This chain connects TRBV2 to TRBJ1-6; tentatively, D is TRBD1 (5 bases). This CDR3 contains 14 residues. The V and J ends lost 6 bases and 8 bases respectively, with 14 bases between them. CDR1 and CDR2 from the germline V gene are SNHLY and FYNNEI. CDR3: CASRGPGTYSPLHF. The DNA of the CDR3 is TGTGCCAGCAGGGGTCCGGGGACCTATTCACCCCTCCACTTT.

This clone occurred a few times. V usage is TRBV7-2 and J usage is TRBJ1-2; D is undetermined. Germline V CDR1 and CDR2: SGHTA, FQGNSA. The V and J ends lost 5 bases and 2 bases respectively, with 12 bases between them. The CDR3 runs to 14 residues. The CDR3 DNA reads TGTGCCAGCAGCGGATCCAGTCTGAACTATGGCTACACCTTC. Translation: CASSGSSLNYGYTF.

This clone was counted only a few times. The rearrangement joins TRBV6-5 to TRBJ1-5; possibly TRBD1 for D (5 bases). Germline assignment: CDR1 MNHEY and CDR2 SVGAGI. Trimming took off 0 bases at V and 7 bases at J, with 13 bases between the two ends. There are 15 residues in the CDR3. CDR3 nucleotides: TGTGCCAGCAGTTACTCTCGTCAGGGCGGACAGCCCCAGCATTTT. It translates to CASSYSRQGGQPQHF.

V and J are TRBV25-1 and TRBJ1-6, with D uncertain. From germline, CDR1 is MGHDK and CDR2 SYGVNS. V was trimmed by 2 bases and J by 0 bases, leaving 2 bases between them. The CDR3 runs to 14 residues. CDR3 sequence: CASSERSYNSPLHF. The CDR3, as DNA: TGTGCCAGCAGTGAACGCTCCTATAATTCACCCCTCCACTTT.

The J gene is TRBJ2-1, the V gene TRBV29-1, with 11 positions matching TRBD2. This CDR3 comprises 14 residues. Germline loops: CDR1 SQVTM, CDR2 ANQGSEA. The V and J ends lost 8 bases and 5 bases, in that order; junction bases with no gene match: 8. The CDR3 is CSSITSGGHNEQFF. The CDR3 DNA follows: TGCAGCTCAATCACTAGCGGGGGACACAATGAGCAGTTCTTC.

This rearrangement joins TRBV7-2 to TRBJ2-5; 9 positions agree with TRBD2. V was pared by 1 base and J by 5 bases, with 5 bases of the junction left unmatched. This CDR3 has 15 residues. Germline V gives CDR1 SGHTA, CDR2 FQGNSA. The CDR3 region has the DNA TGTGCCAGCAGCTTAGGCGGGGGGGCAGACGAGACCCAGTACTTC. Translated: CASSLGGGADETQYF.

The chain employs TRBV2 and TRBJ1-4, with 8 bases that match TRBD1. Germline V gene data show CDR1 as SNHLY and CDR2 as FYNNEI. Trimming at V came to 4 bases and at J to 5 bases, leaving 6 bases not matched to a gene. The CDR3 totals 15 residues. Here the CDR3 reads CASSAFRTGNEKLFF. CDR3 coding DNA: TGTGCCAGCAGTGCGTTCCGGACAGGGAATGAAAAACTGTTTTTT.

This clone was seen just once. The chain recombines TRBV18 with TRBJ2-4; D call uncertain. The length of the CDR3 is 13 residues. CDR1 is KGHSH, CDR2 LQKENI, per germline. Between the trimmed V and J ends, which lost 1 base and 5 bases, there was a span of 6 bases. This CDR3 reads CASSPLAENIQYF. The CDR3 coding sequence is TGTGCCAGCTCACCACTGGCAGAAAACATTCAGTACTTC.

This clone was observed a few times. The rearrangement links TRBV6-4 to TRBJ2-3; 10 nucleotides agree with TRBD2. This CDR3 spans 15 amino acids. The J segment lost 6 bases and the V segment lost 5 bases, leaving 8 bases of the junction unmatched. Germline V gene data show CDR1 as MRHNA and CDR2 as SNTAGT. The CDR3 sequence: CASSRAGGLEDTQYF. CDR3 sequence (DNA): TGTGCCAGCAGTAGAGCGGGGGGGCTGGAGGATACGCAGTATTTT.

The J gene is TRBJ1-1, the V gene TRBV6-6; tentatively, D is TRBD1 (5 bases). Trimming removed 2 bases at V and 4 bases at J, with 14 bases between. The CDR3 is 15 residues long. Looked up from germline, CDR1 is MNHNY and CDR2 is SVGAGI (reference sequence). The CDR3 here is CASSYDWGRGTEAFF. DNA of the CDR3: TGTGCCAGCAGTTACGATTGGGGACGTGGCACTGAAGCTTTCTTT.

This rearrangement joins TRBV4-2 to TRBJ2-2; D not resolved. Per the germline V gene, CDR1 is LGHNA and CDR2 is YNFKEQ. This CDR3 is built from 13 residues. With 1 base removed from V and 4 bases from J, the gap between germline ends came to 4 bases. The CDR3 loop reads CASSQASTGELFF. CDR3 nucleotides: TGTGCCAGCAGCCAAGCGAGCACCGGGGAGCTGTTTTTT.

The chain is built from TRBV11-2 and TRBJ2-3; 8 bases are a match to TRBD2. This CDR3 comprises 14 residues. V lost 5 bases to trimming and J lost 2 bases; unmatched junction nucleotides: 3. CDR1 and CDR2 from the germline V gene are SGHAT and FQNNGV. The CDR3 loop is CASSPGRATDTQYF. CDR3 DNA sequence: TGTGCCAGCAGCCCCGGGAGGGCCACAGATACGCAGTATTTT. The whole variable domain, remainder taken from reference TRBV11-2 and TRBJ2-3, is EAGVAQSPRYKIIEKRQSVAFWCNPISGHATLYWYQQILGQGPKLLIQFQNNGVVDDSQLPKDRFSAERLKGVDSTLKIQPAKLEDSAVYLCASSPGRATDTQYFGPGTRLTVL.

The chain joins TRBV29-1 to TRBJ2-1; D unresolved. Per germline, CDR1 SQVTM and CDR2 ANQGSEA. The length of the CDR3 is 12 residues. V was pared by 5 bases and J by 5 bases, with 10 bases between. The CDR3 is CSVWGSNNEQFF. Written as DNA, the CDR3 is TGCAGCGTTTGGGGTTCTAACAATGAGCAGTTCTTC.

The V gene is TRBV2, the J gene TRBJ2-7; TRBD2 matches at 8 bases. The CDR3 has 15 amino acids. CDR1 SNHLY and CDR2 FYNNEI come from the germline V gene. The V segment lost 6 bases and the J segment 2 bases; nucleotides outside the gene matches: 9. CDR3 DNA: TGTGCCAGCAGAGACTCAGCGGGGGCGACCTACGAGCAGTACTTC. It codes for CASRDSAGATYEQYF. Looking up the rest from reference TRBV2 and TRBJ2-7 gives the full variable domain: EPEVTQTPSHQVTQMGQEVILRCVPISNHLYFYWYRQILGQKVEFLVSFYNNEISEKSEIFDDQFSVERPDGSNFTLKIRSTKLEDSAMYFCASRDSAGATYEQYFGPGTRLTVT.

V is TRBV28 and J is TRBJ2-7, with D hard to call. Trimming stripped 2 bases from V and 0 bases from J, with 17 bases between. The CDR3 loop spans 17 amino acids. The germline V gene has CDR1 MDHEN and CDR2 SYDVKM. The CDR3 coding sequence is TGTGCCAGCAGTTTAACCCCGTGGCAGCAGGACTCCTACGAGCAGTACTTC. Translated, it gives CASSLTPWQQDSYEQYF.

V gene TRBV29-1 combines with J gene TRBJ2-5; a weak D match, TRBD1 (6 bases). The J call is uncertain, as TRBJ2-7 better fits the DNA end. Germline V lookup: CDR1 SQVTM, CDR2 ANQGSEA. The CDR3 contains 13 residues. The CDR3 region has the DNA TGCAGCGTTCGGCCAGGGGCGCTAATCGAGCAGTACTTC. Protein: CSVRPGALIEQYF.

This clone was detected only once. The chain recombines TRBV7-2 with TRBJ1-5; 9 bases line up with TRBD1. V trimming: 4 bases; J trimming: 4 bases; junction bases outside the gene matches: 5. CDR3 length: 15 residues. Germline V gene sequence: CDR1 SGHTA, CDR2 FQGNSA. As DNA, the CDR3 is TGTGCCAGCAGCTACGGGACAGGGAGGAATCAGCCCCAGCATTTT. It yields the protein CASSYGTGRNQPQHF.

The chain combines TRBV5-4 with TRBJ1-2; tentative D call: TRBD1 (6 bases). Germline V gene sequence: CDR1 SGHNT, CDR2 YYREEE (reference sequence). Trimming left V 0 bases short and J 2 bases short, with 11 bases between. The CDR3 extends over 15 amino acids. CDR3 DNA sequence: TGTGCCAGCAGCTTGGCCGCGGGGGCCAACTATGGCTACACCTTC. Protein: CASSLAAGANYGYTF.

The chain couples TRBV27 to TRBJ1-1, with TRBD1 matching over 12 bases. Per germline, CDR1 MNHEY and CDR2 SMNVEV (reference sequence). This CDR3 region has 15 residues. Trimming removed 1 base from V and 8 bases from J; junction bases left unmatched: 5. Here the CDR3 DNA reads TGTGCCAGCAGTTTATGGGGACAGGGGGCAGAAGAAGCTTTCTTT. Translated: CASSLWGQGAEEAFF.

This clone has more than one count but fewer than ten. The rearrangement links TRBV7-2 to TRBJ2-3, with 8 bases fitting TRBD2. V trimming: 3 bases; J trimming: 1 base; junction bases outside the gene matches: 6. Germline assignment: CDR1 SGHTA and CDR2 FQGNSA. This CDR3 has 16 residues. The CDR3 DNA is TGTGCCAGCAGCTTTTTGAGCGGGGGCCGCACAGATACGCAGTATTTT. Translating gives CASSFLSGGRTDTQYF.

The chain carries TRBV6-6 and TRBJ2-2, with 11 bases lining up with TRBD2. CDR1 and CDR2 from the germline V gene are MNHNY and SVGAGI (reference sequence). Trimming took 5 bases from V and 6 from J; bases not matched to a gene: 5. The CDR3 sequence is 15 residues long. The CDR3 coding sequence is TGTGCCAGCAGTCTAATAGCGGGGGGGCCCGGGGAGCTGTTTTTT. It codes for CASSLIAGGPGELFF.